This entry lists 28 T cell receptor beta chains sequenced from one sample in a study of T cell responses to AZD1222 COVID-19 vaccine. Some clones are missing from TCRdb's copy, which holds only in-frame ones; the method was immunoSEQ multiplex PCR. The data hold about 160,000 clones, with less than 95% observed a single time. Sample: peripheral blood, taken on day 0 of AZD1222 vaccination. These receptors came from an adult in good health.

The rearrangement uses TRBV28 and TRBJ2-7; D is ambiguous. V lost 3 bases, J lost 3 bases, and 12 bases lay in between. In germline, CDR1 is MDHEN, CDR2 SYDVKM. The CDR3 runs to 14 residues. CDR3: CASSFVVRHYEQYF. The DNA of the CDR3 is TGTGCCAGCAGTTTTGTGGTTAGGCACTACGAGCAGTACTTC.

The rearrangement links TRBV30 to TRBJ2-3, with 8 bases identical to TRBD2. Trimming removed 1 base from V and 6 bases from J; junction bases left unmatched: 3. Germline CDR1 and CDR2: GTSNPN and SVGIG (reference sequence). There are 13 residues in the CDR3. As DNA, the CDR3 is TGTGCCTGGAGTGGGACTAGCTTGGATACGCAGTATTTT. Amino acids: CAWSGTSLDTQYF.

The CDR3 region is CASCDSVSSGNTIYF. CDR3 coding DNA: TGTGCCAGCTGTGACAGCGTAAGCTCTGGAAACACCATATATTTT. The genes are TRBV27 and TRBJ1-3; possibly TRBD1 for D (5 bases). The CDR3 spans 15 residues. From germline, CDR1 is MNHEY and CDR2 SMNVEV (reference sequence). Trimming pared 8 bases from V and 0 bases from J, leaving 14 bases between.

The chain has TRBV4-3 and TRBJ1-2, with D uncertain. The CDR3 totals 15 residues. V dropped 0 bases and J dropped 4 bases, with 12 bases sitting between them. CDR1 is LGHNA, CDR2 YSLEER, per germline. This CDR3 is CASSQDGSGLYGYTF. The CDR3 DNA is TGCGCCAGCAGCCAAGATGGTTCAGGACTCTATGGCTACACCTTC.

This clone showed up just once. DNA for the CDR3: TGTGCCTTCTACCAGGGGGCTCCCTACGAGCAGTACTTC. Its translation: CAFYQGAPYEQYF. The chain employs TRBV21-1 and TRBJ2-7; TRBD1, the D gene given by the table, was not confirmed from the DNA. TRBV21-1 corresponds to a pseudogene. The CDR3 extends over 13 amino acids.

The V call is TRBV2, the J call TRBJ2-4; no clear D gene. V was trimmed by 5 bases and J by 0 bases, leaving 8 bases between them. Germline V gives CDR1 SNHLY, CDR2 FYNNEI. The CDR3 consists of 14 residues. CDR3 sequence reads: CASSPLEAKNIQYF. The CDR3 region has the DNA TGTGCCAGCAGTCCCTTAGAAGCCAAAAACATTCAGTACTTC.

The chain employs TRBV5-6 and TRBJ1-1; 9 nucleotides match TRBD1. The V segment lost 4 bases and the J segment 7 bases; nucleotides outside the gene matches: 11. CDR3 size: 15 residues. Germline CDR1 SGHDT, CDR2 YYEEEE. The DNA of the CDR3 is TGTGCCAGCAGCGCGGGGGACAGGGAGTACGGTGAAGCTTTCTTT. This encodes CASSAGDREYGEAFF. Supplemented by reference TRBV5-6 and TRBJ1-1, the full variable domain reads DAGVTQSPTHLIKTRGQQVTLRCSPKSGHDTVSWYQQALGQGPQFIFQYYEEEERQRGNFPDRFSGHQFPNYSSELNVNALLLGDSALYLCASSAGDREYGEAFFGQGTRLTVV.

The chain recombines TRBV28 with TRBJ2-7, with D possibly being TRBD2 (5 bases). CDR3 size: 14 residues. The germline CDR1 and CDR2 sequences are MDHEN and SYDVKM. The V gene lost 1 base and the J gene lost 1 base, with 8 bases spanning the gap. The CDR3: CASSLYPGSYEQYF. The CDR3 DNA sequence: TGTGCCAGCAGTTTATACCCGGGGTCCTACGAGCAGTACTTC.

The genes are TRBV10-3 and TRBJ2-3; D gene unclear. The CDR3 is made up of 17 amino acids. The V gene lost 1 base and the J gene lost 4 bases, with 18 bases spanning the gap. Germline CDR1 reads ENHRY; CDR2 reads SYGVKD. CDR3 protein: CAISEYPSPPNADTQYF. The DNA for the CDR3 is TGTGCCATCAGTGAGTACCCCTCGCCCCCCAATGCAGATACGCAGTATTTT.

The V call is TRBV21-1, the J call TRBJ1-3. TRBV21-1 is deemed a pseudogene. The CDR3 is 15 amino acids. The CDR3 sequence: CASSPGPYSGNTIYF. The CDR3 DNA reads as TGTGCCAGCAGCCCGGGACCCTACTCTGGAAACACCATATATTTT.

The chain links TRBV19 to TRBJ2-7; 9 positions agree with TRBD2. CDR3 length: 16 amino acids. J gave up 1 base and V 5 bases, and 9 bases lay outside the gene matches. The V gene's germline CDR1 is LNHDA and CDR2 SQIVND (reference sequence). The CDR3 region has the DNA TGTGCCAGTAGTGGCCCCGGCGGGAGGGGGTCCTACGAGCAGTACTTC. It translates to CASSGPGGRGSYEQYF.

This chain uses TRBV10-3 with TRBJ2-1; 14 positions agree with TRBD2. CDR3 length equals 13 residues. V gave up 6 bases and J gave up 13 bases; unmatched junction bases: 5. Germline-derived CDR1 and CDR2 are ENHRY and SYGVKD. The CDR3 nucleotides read TGTGCCATCAGGGGACTAGCGGGAGACCTCCAGTTCTTC. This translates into CAIRGLAGDLQFF.

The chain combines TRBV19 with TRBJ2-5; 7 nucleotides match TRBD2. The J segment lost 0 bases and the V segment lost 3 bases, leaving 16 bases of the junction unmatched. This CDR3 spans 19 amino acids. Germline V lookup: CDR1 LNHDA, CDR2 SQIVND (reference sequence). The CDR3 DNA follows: TGTGCCAGTAGTATGTCGGCTGGGAGGCAAGCGGGATACCAAGAGACCCAGTACTTC. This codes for CASSMSAGRQAGYQETQYF. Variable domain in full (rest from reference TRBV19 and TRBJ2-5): DGGITQSPKYLFRKEGQNVTLSCEQNLNHDAMYWYRQDPGQGLRLIYYSQIVNDFQKGDIAEGYSVSREKKESFPLTVTSAQKNPTAFYLCASSMSAGRQAGYQETQYFGPGTRLLVL.

In DNA form, the CDR3 reads TGTGCCAGCAGCCCGACGGGGGGCAATCAGCCCCAGCATTTT. This gives the protein CASSPTGGNQPQHF. The chain has TRBV4-2 and TRBJ1-5; weak D call: TRBD1 (5 bases). The V gene's germline CDR1 is LGHNA and CDR2 YNFKEQ. V lost 4 bases and J 2 bases, leaving 9 bases between the germline ends. The CDR3 is made up of 14 amino acids.

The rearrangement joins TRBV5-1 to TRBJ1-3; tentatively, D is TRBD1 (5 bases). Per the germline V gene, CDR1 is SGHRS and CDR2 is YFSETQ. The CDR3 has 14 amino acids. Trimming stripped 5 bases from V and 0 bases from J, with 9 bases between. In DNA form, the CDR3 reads TGCGCCAGCAGGGGACCGAGCTCTGGAAACACCATATATTTT. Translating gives CASRGPSSGNTIYF.

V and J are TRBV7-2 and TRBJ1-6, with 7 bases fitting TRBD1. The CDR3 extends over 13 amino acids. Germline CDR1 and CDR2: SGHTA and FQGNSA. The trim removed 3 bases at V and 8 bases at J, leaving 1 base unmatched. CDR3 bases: TGTGCCAGCAGCTTGCAGGGGGATTCACCCCTCCACTTT. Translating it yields CASSLQGDSPLHF.

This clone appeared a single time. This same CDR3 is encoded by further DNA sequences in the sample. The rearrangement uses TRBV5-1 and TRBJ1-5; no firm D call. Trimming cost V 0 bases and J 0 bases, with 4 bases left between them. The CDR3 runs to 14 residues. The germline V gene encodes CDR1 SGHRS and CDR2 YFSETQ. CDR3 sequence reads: CASSLDGSNQPQHF. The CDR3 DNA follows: TGCGCCAGCAGCTTGGACGGTAGCAATCAGCCCCAGCATTTT.

CDR3 sequence: CATSDRAGQIGNEQFF. In nucleotides, the CDR3 is TGTGCCACCAGTGACCGAGCAGGACAGATCGGGAATGAGCAGTTCTTC. The rearrangement uses TRBV24-1 and TRBJ2-1, with a weak D call TRBD1 (6 bases). Per the germline V gene, CDR1 is KGHDR and CDR2 is SFDVKD. The CDR3 extends over 16 amino acids. V dropped 4 bases and J dropped 7 bases, with 19 bases sitting between them.

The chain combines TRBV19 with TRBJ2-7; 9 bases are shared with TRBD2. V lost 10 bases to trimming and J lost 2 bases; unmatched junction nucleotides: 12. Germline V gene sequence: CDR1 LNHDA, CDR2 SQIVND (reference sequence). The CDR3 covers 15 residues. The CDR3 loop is CATSWGLAPTYEQYF. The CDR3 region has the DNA TGTGCCACCTCCTGGGGACTAGCTCCCACCTACGAGCAGTACTTC.

CDR3 coding DNA: TGCAGCGTCGATCGGACAGGGGACACCTATGGCTACACCTTC. Protein: CSVDRTGDTYGYTF. This rearrangement joins TRBV29-1 to TRBJ1-2; 9 bases match TRBD1. Looked up from germline, CDR1 is SQVTM and CDR2 is ANQGSEA. The CDR3 extends over 14 amino acids. The trim removed 6 bases at V and 4 bases at J, leaving 9 bases unmatched. The full variable domain, rest sourced from reference TRBV29-1 and TRBJ1-2, is SAVISQKPSRDICQRGTSLTIQCQVDSQVTMMFWYRQQPGQSLTLIATANQGSEATYESGFVIDKFPISRPNLTFSTLTVSNMSPEDSSIYLCSVDRTGDTYGYTFGSGTRLTVV.

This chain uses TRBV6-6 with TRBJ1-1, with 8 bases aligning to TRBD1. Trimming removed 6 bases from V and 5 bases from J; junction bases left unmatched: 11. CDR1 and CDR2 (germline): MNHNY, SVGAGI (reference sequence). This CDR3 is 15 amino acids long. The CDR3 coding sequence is TGTGCCAGCAGCCCAGGACAGGGCAGTCGTACTGAAGCTTTCTTT. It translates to CASSPGQGSRTEAFF.

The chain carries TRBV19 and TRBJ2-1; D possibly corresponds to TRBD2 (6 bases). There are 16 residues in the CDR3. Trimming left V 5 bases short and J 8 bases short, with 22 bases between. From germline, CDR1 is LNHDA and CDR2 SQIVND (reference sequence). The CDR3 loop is CASSERGETVFHEQFF. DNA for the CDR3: TGTGCCAGTAGTGAACGCGGGGAGACGGTATTCCATGAGCAGTTCTTC.

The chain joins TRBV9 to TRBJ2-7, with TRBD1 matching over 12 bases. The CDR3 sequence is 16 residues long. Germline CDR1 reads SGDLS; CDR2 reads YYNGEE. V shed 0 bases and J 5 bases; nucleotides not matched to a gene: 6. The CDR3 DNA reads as TGTGCCAGCAGCGTAGGACCGGGACAGGGGGCACACGAGCAGTACTTC. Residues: CASSVGPGQGAHEQYF. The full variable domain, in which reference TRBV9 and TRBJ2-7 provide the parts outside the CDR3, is DSGVTQTPKHLITATGQRVTLRCSPRSGDLSVYWYQQSLDQGLQFLIQYYNGEERAKGNILERFSAQQFPDLHSELNLSSLELGDSALYFCASSVGPGQGAHEQYFGPGTRLTVT.

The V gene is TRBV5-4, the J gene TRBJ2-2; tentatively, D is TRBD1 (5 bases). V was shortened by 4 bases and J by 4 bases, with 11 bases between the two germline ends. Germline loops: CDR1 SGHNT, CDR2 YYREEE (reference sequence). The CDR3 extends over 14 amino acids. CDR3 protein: CASSARRGTGELFF. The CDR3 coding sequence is TGTGCCAGCAGCGCCCGTAGGGGCACCGGGGAGCTGTTTTTT.

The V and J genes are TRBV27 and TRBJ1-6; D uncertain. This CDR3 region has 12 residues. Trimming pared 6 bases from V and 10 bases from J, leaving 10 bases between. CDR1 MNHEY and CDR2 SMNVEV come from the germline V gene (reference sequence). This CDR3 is CASRNIYSPLHF. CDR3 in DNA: TGTGCCAGCAGGAACATTTACTCACCCCTCCACTTT.

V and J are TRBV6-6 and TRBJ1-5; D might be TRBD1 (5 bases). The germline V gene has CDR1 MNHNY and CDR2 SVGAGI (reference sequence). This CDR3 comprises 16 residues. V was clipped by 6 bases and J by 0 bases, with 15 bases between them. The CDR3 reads CASSLVGHDSNQPQHF. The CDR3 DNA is TGTGCCAGCAGCCTCGTGGGGCACGATAGCAATCAGCCCCAGCATTTT.

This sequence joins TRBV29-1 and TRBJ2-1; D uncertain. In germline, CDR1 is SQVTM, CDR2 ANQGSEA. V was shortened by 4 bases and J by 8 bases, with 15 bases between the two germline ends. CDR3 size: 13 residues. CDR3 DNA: TGCAGCGTTGGCCCCCTCTTCACCCATGAGCAGTTCTTC. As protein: CSVGPLFTHEQFF.

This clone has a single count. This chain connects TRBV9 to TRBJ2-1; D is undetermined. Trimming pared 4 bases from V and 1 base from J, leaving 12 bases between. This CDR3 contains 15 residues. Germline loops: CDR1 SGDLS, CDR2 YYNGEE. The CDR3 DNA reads TGTGCCAGCAGCCCATCAGGTCAGTCCTACAATGAGCAGTTCTTC. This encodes CASSPSGQSYNEQFF.